This T cell receptor beta chain was sequenced in a study of blood T cell repertoires in COVID-19. About the study: The origin of the acute and convalescent COVID-19 samples was the United States, Italy and Spain. The cDNA or gDNA used as material had been derived from T cells, B-cell-depleted T cells, or PBMCs.

Followed longitudinally, the Seattle patients had been enrolled during active infection. In the authors' methods: The authors estimated nucleated cell counts from reference gene primer amplification. This table comes from immunoSEQ multiplex PCR, and its TCRdb copy is limited to in-frame clones, with some not included. The V and J calls and clone size are taken from that table; D and trimming were inferred from the DNA. The profile covers more than 200,000 clones, with around 80% appearing a single time and under 12% taken by the ten largest. The CDR3 loop spans 14 amino acids. CDR1 SGHAT and CDR2 FQNNGV come from the germline V gene. V was shortened by 4 bases and J by 1 base, with 10 bases between the two germline ends.

The sequenced sample was peripheral blood. This clonotype was obtained from an elderly woman with COVID-19, enrolled during active disease. The chain combines TRBV11-2 with TRBJ1-2, with no clear D. The CDR3 spells CASSSSTVNYGYTF. CDR3 bases: TGTGCCAGCAGCTCCTCGACTGTTAACTATGGCTACACCTTC.